One and the same sample provided the 10 T cell receptor beta chains below, sequenced in a study of OX40 agonist ivuxolimab in advanced cancers. Assay used: immunoSEQ multiplex PCR; TCRdb lists only in-frame clones, some missing. This table has around 95,000 clones, roughly 93% appearing once. This specimen was CD4+ or CD8+ T cells sorted from blood, taken in a trial of the OX40 agonist ivuxolimab. These receptors came from an adult with an advanced solid tumor such as melanoma, head and neck, liver or kidney cancer.

The CDR3 is CAISELSGSSYNEQFF. The CDR3 coding sequence is TGTGCCATCAGTGAGCTGAGCGGGAGTTCCTACAATGAGCAGTTCTTC. V gene TRBV10-3 combines with J gene TRBJ2-1, with TRBD2 matching over 8 bases. Per the germline V gene, CDR1 is ENHRY and CDR2 is SYGVKD. The length of the CDR3 is 16 residues. V shed 2 bases, J shed 1 base, and the junction held 4 bases outside the gene matches.

Of note for this clone: Additional DNA sequences in this sample encode the identical CDR3. The genes are TRBV29-1 and TRBJ2-3, with D perhaps TRBD1 (5 bases). The CDR3 consists of 12 residues. Trimming cost V 2 bases and J 3 bases, with 6 bases left between them. CDR1 and CDR2 from the germline V gene are SQVTM and ANQGSEA. The CDR3 here is CSVEKGTDTQYF. The CDR3 DNA sequence: TGCAGCGTTGAAAAGGGGACAGATACGCAGTATTTT.

The V call is TRBV28, the J call TRBJ1-2; D gene ambiguous. Germline V gene sequence: CDR1 MDHEN, CDR2 SYDVKM. This CDR3 is built from 16 residues. Trimming removed 3 bases from V and 2 bases from J, with 16 bases in between. Here the CDR3 reads CASSLVPAEENYGYTF. CDR3 coding DNA: TGTGCCAGCAGTTTGGTTCCGGCGGAGGAGAACTATGGCTACACCTTC.

V gene TRBV9 combines with J gene TRBJ2-3; maybe TRBD1 (6 bases). There are 15 residues in the CDR3. In germline, CDR1 is SGDLS, CDR2 YYNGEE. V lost 2 bases to trimming and J lost 6 bases, with 16 bases between them. The CDR3 bases are TGTGCCAGCAGCGTCCAGGGCAGGGGTATTGATACGCAGTATTTT. This codes for CASSVQGRGIDTQYF.

The chain carries TRBV18 and TRBJ2-3; 13 nucleotides agree with TRBD2. Germline V gene lookup returns CDR1 KGHSH and CDR2 LQKENI. Germline trimming cut 6 bases from V and 0 bases from J; bases unmatched to any gene: 9. The CDR3 loop spans 18 amino acids. Here the CDR3 DNA reads TGTGCCAGCTCTTTGATGACTAGCGGGGGGTCAAGCACAGATACGCAGTATTTT. Translated, it gives CASSLMTSGGSSTDTQYF.

The sample holds one count of this clone. The chain links TRBV30 to TRBJ1-3; D gene uncertain. Trimming pared 2 bases from V and 0 bases from J, leaving 14 bases between. The CDR3 covers 16 residues. Germline assignment: CDR1 GTSNPN and CDR2 SVGIG (reference sequence). The DNA for the CDR3 is TGTGCCTGGAGTCCGGACTGGGCCGCCTCTGGAAACACCATATATTTT. Translated: CAWSPDWAASGNTIYF.

The chain employs TRBV7-9 and TRBJ2-1; the D is unclear. Trimming removed 2 bases from V and 10 bases from J, with 15 bases in between. The germline V gene has CDR1 SEHNR and CDR2 FQNEAQ (reference sequence). The CDR3 runs 14 residues. The CDR3 bases are TGTGCCAGCAGCTTACAAGTTAATAAGTGGGAGCAGTTCTTC. Translation: CASSLQVNKWEQFF.

The chain links TRBV19 to TRBJ2-2; TRBD1 agrees at 9 bases. There are 19 residues in the CDR3. CDR1 LNHDA and CDR2 SQIVND come from the germline V gene (reference sequence). Germline trimming cut 6 bases from V and 6 bases from J; bases unmatched to any gene: 20. The CDR3 DNA is TGTGCCAGTAGCCCCTTACCGGGACAGGGAAAGGCAGGTCCCGGGGAGCTGTTTTTT. As protein: CASSPLPGQGKAGPGELFF.

J is TRBJ1-5 and V is TRBV18; tentatively, D is TRBD1 (5 bases). Germline CDR1 and CDR2: KGHSH and LQKENI. Trimming took off 3 bases at V and 5 bases at J, with 11 bases between the two ends. The CDR3 spans 14 residues. CDR3 coding DNA: TGTGCCAGCTCACCGACAGAAAGTTATCAGCCCCAGCATTTT. Translating it yields CASSPTESYQPQHF.

On this clone: This same CDR3 is encoded by further DNA sequences in the sample. The rearrangement links TRBV7-9 to TRBJ2-3; tentative D call: TRBD2 (5 bases). CDR3 size: 13 residues. The V gene lost 6 bases and the J gene lost 0 bases, with 7 bases spanning the gap. CDR1 is SEHNR and CDR2 is FQNEAQ in the germline V gene (reference sequence). The CDR3 sequence is CASSLASTDTQYF. The CDR3 nucleotides are TGTGCCAGCAGTCTAGCCAGCACAGATACGCAGTATTTT.